This T cell receptor beta chain is from a study of T cell clonotyping in hematopoietic cell transplantation (dated by TCRdb to the early 2020s). A note on the overall study: Pretransplant recipient samples were obtained after cytoreduction. The study collected around 150 blood samples from approximately 40 consecutive transplant recipients and their related donors. Recruitment of patients was conducted between late 2015 and January 2017, and follow-up was continued until September 2020 or death. The study at large found these results: Broader TCR repertoire diversity after transplant was predicted by Inverse Simpson Index values from donors and from recipients before transplant. Recipient repertoires showed only a small fraction of overlap with donor repertoires, and over 95% appeared de novo at the given depth. The sample size was limited, and because cells were not sorted, the contributions of CD4 and CD8 repertoires could not be separated. After transplant, TCR diversity in recipients dropped, and pathologically expanded clonotypes increased progressively from day 30 to day 180.

Per the publication, the time point label means: recipient sample about 28 days before transplant, after cytoreduction. Blood from recipients was drawn roughly 28 days before transplant, then again at days 30, 100 and 180 after transplant. Nuclei Lysis Solution was used to extract genomic DNA from fresh or cryopreserved unfractionated peripheral blood mononuclear cells. The immunoSEQ assay, a bias-controlled multiplex PCR using V- and J-specific primers, was used to amplify TCR beta CDR3 regions from genomic DNA. A second PCR step added a proprietary barcode and Illumina adapter sequences to the CDR3 amplicons. An Illumina MiSeq instrument was used for sequencing of the CDR3 libraries. In the source study's methods: immunoSEQ Analyzer 3.0 was used for export and quality control, with R Bioconductor and Immunarch used for downstream analyses. Only productive rearrangements in the normalized downsampled data set went into calculating the repertoire metrics. In the normalized cohort, a clonotype counted as pathologically expanded if the clonotype was larger than 5 templates. Repertoire diversity was measured with the Inverse Simpson Index. The non-normalized data set was used for CMV-specificity analyses so that all clonotypes could be captured. Sourced from immuneACCESS, this table was stored by TCRdb with only in-frame sequences that have V and J called. A share of the clones is absent; for the studies checked, an unresolved V gene accounts for under half, and the remainder has no known explanation. The DNA was the basis for D and trimming; V, J and clone size are from that table. This sample holds some 45,000 clones; approximately 78% were observed only once. The top ten clones comprise roughly 4.8% of the sample.

A word on this clone: No antigen is known for it. Per-base quality was not reported, and no clone a single base away is much larger than it.

V and J are truncated by 4 bases and 14 bases respectively, leaving an intervening sequence of 14 bases. CDR1 and CDR2 (SGHTS, YDEGEE) derive from the germline V gene. The CDR3 measures 11 amino acids from cysteine to phenylalanine. Only the CDR3 portion is preserved as DNA: 33 bases, with reading frame beginning at the first base. The chain links TRBV5-8 with TRBJ2-3; no D gene can be assigned with confidence. This clonotype was obtained from a man aged 55 to 69 with myelodysplastic syndrome. Some clones in this sample may be carry-over from other donors' samples. Source: peripheral blood mononuclear cells, taken before stem cell transplant. CDR3 protein: CASSQLEFTYF. In nucleotides, the sequence is TGTGCCAGCAGCCAGCTAGAGTTCACGTATTTT.